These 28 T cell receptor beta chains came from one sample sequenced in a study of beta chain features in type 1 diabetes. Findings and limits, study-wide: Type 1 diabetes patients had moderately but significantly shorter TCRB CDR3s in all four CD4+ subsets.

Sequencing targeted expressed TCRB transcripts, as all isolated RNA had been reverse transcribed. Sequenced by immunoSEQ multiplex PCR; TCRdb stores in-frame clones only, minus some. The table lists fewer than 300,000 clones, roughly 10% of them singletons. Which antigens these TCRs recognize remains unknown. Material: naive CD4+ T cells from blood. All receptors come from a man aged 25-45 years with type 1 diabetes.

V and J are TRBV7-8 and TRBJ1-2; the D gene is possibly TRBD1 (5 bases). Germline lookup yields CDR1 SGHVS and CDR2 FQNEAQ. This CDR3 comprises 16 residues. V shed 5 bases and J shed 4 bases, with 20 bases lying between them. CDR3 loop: CASSPTRAPLPYGYTF. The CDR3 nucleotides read TGTGCCAGCAGCCCTACCAGGGCCCCGCTCCCCTATGGCTACACCTTC.

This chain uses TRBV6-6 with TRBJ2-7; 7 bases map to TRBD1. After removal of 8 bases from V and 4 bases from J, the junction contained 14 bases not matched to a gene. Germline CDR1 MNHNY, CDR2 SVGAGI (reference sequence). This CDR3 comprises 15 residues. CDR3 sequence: CASSPPSDRVYEQYF. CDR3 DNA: TGTGCCAGCTCCCCCCCCAGCGACAGGGTATACGAGCAGTACTTC.

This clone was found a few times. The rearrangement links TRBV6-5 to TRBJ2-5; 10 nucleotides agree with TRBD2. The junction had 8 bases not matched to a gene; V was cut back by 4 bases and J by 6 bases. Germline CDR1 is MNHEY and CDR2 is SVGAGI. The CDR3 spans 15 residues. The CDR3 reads CASSSTAGGHKTQYF. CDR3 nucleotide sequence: TGTGCCAGCAGTTCGACAGCGGGGGGGCATAAGACCCAGTACTTC.

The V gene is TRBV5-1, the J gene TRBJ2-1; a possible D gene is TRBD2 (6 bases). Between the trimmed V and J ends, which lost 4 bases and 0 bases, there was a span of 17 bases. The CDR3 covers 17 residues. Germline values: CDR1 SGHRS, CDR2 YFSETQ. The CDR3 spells CASSPTPRGSSYNEQFF. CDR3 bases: TGCGCCAGCAGCCCCACCCCCCGGGGGAGCTCCTACAATGAGCAGTTCTTC.

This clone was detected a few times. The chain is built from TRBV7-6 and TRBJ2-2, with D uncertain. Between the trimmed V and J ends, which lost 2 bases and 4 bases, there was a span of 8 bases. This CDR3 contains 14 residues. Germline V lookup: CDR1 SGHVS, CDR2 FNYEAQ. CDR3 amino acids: CASSLLRLTGELFF. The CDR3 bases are TGTGCCAGCAGCTTACTACGCCTCACCGGGGAGCTGTTTTTT. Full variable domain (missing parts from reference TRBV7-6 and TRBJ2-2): GAGVSQSPRYKVTKRGQDVALRCDPISGHVSLYWYRQALGQGPEFLTYFNYEAQQDKSGLPNDRFSAERPEGSISTLTIQRTEQRDSAMYRCASSLLRLTGELFFGEGSRLTVL.

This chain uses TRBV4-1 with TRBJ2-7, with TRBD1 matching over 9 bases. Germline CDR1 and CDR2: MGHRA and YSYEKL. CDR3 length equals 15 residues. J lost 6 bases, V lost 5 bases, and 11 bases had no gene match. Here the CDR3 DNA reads TGCGCCAGCAGCGCCCTCGGGACAGGGAGTTTCGAGCAGTACTTC. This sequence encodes CASSALGTGSFEQYF.

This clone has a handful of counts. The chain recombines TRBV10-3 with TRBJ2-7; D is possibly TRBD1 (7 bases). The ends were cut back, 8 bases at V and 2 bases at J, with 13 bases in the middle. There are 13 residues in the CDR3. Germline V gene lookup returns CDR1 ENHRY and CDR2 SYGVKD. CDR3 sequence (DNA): TGTGCCATCGGGGGGACAGAGGCCTACGAGCAGTACTTC. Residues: CAIGGTEAYEQYF.

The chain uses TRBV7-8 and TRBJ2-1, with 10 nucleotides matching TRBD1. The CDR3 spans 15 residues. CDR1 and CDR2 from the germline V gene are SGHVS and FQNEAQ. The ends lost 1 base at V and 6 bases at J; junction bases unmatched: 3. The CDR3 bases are TGTGCCAGCAGCTTAGAGGGACAGGGGTCCAATGAGCAGTTCTTC. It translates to CASSLEGQGSNEQFF.

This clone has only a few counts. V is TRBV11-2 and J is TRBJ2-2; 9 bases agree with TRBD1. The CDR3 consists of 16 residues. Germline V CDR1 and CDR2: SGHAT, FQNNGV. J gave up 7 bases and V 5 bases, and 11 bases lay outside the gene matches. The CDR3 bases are TGTGCCAGCAGCGACCTAGGGACAGGGATAATCGGGGAGCTGTTTTTT. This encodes CASSDLGTGIIGELFF.

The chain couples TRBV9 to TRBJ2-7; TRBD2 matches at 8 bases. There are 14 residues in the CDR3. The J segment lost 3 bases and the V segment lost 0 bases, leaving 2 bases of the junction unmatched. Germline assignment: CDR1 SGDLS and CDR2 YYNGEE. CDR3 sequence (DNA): TGTGCCAGCAGCGTAGGGAGCGGGGGCTACGAGCAGTACTTC. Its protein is CASSVGSGGYEQYF.

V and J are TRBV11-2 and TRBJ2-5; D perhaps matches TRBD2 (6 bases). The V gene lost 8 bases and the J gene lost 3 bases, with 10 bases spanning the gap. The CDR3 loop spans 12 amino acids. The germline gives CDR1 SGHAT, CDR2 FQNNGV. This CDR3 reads CASGIAEETQYF. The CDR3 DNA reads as TGTGCCAGCGGTATAGCGGAAGAGACCCAGTACTTC. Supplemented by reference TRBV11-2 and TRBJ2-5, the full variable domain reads EAGVAQSPRYKIIEKRQSVAFWCNPISGHATLYWYQQILGQGPKLLIQFQNNGVVDDSQLPKDRFSAERLKGVDSTLKIQPAKLEDSAVYLCASGIAEETQYFGPGTRLLVL.

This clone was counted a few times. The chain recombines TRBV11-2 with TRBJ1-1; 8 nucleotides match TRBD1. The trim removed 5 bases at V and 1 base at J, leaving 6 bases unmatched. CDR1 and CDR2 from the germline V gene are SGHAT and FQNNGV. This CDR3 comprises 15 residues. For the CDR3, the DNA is TGTGCCAGCAGCCCCCGGGACAGGAGGAACACTGAAGCTTTCTTT. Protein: CASSPRDRRNTEAFF.

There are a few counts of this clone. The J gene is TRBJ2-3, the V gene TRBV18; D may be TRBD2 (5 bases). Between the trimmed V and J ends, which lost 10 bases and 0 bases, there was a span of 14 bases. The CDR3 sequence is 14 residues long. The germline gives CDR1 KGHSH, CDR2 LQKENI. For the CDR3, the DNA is TGTGCCACCAGATGGGGAGCTAGCACAGATACGCAGTATTTT. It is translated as CATRWGASTDTQYF.

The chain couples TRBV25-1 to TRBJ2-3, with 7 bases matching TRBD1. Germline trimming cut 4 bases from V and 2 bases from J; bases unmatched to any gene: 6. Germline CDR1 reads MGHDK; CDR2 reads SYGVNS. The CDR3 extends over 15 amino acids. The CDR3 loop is CASSGRTGFTDTQYF. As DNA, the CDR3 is TGTGCCAGCAGTGGTCGGACAGGATTCACAGATACGCAGTATTTT.

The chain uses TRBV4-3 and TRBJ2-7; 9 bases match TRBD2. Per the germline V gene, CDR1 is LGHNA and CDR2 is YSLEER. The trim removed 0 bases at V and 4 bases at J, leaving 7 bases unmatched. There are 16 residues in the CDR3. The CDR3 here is CASSQEAGGGPYEQYF. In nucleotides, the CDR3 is TGCGCCAGCAGCCAAGAAGCGGGGGGAGGGCCATACGAGCAGTACTTC.

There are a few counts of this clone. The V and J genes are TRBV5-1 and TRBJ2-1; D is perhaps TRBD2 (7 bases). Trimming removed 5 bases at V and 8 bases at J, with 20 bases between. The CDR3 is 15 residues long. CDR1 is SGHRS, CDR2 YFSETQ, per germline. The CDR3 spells CASSSLGGGLDEQFF. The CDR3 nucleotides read TGCGCCAGCAGTTCCCTAGGGGGGGGCTTGGATGAGCAGTTCTTC.

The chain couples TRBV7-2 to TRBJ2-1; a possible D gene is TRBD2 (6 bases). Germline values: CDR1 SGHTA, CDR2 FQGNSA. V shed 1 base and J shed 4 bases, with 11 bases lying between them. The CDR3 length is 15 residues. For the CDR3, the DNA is TGTGCCAGCAGCTTAGGGAGGGGAACGTACAATGAGCAGTTCTTC. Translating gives CASSLGRGTYNEQFF.

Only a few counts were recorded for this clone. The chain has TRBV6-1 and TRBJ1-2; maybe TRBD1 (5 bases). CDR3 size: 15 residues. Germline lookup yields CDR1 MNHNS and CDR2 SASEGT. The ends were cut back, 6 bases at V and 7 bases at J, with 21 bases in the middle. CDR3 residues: CASSSRLMGPLGYTF. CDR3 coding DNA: TGTGCCAGCAGCAGCCGTTTAATGGGGCCCCTTGGCTACACCTTC.

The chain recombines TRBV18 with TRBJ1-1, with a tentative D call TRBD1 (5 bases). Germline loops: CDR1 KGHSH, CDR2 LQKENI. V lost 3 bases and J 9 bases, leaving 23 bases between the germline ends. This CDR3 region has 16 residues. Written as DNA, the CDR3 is TGTGCCAGCTCACCTGCGGCACAGGCCGCATCCTCCAAAGCTTTCTTT. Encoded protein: CASSPAAQAASSKAFF.

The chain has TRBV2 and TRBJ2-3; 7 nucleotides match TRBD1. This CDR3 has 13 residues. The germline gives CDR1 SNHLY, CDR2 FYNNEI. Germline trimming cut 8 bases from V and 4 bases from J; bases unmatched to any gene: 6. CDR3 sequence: CASWDDRADTQYF. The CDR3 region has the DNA TGTGCCAGCTGGGACGACAGGGCAGATACGCAGTATTTT.

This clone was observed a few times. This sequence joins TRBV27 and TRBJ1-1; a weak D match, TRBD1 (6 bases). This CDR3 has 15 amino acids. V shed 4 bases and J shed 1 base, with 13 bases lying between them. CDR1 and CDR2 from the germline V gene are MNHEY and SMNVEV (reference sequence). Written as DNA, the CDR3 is TGTGCCAGCAGTTCCTGGACAGTACCGAACACTGAAGCTTTCTTT. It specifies CASSSWTVPNTEAFF.

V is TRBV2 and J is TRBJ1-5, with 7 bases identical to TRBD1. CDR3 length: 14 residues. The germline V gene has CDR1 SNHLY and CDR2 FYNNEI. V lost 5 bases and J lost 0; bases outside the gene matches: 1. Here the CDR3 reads CASSRDSSNQPQHF. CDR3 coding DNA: TGTGCCAGCAGTCGGGACAGTAGCAATCAGCCCCAGCATTTT. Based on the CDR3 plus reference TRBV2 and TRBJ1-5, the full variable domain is EPEVTQTPSHQVTQMGQEVILRCVPISNHLYFYWYRQILGQKVEFLVSFYNNEISEKSEIFDDQFSVERPDGSNFTLKIRSTKLEDSAMYFCASSRDSSNQPQHFGDGTRLSIL.

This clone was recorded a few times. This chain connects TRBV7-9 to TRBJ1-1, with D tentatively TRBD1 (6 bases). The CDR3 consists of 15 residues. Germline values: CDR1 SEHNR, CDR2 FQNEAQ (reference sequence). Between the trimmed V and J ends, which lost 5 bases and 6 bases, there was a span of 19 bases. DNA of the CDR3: TGTGCCAGCAGCCCAATTTTAGGACAGACGCCTGAAGCTTTCTTT. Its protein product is CASSPILGQTPEAFF.

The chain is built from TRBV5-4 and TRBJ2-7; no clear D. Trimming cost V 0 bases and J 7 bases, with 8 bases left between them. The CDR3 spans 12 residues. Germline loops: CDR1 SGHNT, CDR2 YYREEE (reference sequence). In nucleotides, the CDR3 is TGTGCCAGCAGCTTGGTTACGAGGGAGCAGTACTTC. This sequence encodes CASSLVTREQYF.

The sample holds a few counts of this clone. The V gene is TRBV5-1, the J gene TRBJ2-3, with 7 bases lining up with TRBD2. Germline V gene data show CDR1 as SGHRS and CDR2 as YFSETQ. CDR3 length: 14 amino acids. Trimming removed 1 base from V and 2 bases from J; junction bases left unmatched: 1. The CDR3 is CASSLSGVTDTQYF. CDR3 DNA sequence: TGCGCCAGCAGCTTGAGCGGGGTCACAGATACGCAGTATTTT.

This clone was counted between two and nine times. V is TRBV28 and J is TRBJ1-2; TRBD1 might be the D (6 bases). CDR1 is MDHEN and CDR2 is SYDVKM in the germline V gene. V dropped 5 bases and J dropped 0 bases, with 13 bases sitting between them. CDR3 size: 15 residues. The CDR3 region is CASSPYRATNYGYTF. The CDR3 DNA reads TGTGCCAGCAGTCCTTACAGGGCTACTAACTATGGCTACACCTTC.

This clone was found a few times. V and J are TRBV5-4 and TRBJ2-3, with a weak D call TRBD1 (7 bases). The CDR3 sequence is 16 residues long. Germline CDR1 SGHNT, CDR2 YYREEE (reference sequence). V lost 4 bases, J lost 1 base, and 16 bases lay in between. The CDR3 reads CASSQGGSGGTDTQYF. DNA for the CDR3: TGTGCCAGCAGCCAGGGGGGTAGCGGAGGCACAGATACGCAGTATTTT.

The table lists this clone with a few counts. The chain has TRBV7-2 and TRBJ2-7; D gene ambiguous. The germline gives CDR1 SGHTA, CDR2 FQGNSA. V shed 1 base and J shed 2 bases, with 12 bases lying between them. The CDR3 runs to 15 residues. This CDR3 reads CASSLGFRLTYEQYF. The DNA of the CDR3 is TGTGCCAGCAGCTTAGGTTTCAGGTTGACCTACGAGCAGTACTTC. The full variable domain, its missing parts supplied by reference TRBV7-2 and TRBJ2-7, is GAGVSQSPSNKVTEKGKDVELRCDPISGHTALYWYRQSLGQGLEFLIYFQGNSAPDKSGLPSDRFSAERTGGSVSTLTIQRTQQEDSAVYLCASSLGFRLTYEQYFGPGTRLTVT.